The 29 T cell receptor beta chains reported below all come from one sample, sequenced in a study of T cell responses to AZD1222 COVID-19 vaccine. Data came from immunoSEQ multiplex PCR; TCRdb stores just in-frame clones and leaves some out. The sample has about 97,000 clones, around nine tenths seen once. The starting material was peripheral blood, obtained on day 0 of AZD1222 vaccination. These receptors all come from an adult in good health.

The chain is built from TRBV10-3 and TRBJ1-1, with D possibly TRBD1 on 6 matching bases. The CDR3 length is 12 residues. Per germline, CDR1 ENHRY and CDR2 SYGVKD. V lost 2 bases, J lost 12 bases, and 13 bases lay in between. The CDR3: CAISEPGGKTFF. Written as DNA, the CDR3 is TGTGCCATCAGTGAGCCGGGGGGCAAGACTTTCTTT.

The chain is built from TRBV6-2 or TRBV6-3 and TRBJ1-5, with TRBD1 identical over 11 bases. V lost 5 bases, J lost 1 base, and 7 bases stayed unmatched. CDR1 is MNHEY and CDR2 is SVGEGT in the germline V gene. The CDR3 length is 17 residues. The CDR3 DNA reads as TGTGCCAGCAGTCCCTTGGGGACAGGGGGGAGCAATCAGCCCCAGCATTTT. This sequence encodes CASSPLGTGGSNQPQHF.

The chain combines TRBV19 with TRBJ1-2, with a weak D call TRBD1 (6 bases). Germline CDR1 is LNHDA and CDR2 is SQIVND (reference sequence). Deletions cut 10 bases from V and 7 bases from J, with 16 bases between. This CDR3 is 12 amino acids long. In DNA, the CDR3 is TGTGCCACCTACCGACAGGTCGGTGGCTACACCTTC. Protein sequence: CATYRQVGGYTF.

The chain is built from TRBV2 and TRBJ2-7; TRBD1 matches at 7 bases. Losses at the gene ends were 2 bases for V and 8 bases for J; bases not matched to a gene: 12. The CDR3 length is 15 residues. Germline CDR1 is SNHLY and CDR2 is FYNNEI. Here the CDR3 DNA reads TGTGCCAGCAGTGAAAGGGGACAGTCGGTGGGGCAGCAGTACTTC. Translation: CASSERGQSVGQQYF.

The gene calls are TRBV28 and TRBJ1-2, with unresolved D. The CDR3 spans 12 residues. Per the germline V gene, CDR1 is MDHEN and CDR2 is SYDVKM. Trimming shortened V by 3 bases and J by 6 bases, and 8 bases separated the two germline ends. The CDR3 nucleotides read TGTGCCAGCAGTTTTAAGTTCGATGGCTACACCTTC. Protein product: CASSFKFDGYTF.

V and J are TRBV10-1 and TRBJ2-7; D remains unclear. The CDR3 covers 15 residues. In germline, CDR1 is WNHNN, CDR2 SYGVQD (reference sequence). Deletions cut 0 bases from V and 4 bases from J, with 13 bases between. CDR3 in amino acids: CASSESVSPGYEQYF. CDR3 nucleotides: TGCGCCAGCAGTGAGTCGGTTAGCCCCGGGTACGAGCAGTACTTC.

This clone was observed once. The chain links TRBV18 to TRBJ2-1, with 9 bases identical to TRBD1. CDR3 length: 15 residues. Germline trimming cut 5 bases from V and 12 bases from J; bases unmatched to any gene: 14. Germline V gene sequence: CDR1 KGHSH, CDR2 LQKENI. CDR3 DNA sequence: TGTGCCAGCTCAAGACCCGGGACAGGGATGAAGCTGCAGTTCTTC. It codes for CASSRPGTGMKLQFF.

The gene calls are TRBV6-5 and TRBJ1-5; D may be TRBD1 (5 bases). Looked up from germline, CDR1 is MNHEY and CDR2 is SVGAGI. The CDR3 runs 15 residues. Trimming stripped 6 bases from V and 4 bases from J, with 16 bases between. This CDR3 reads CASRPAGGINQPQHF. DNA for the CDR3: TGTGCCAGCAGGCCTGCCGGGGGAATAAATCAGCCCCAGCATTTT.

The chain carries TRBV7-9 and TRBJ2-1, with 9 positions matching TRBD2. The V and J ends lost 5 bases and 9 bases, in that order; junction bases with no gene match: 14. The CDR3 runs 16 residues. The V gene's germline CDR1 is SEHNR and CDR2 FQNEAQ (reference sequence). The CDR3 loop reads CASSPAGGSKPSEQFF. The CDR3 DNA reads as TGTGCCAGCAGCCCAGCGGGGGGAAGTAAGCCCAGTGAGCAGTTCTTC. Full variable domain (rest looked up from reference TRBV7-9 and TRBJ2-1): DTGVSQNPRHKITKRGQNVTFRCDPISEHNRLYWYRQTLGQGPEFLTYFQNEAQLEKSRLLSDRFSAERPKGSFSTLEIQRTEQGDSAMYLCASSPAGGSKPSEQFFGPGTRLTVL.

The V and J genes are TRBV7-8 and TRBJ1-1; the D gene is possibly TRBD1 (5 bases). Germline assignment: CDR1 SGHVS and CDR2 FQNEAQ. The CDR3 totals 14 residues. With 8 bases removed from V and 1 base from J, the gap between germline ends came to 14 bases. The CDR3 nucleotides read TGTGCCAGCTCCCAAGGGGTTGAGAACACTGAAGCTTTCTTT. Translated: CASSQGVENTEAFF.

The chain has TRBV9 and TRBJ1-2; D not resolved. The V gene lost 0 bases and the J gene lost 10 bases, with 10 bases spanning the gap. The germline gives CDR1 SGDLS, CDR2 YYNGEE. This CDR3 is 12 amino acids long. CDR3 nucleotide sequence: TGTGCCAGCAGCGTAGCTACGGGGAACTACACCTTC. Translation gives CASSVATGNYTF.

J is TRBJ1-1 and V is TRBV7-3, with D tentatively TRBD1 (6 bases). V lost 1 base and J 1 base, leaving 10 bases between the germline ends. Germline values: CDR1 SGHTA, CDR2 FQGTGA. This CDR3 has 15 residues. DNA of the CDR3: TGTGCCAGCAGCTTAAATCCGGGGGCGAACACTGAAGCTTTCTTT. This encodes CASSLNPGANTEAFF. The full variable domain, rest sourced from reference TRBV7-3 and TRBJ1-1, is GAGVSQTPSNKVTEKGKYVELRCDPISGHTALYWYRQSLGQGPEFLIYFQGTGAADDSGLPNDRFFAVRPEGSVSTLKIQRTERGDSAVYLCASSLNPGANTEAFFGQGTRLTVV.

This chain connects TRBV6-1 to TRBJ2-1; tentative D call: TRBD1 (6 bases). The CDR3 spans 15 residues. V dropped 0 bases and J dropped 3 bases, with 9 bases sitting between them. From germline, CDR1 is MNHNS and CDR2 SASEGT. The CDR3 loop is CASSEAGAIYNEQFF. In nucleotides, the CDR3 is TGTGCCAGCAGTGAAGCGGGGGCCATCTACAATGAGCAGTTCTTC.

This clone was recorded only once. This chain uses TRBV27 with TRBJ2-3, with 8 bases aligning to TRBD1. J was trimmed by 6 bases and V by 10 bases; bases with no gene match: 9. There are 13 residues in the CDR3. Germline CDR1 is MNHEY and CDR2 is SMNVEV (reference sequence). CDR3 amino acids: CATLDRVGDTQYF. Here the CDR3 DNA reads TGTGCCACCCTGGACAGGGTGGGTGATACGCAGTATTTT.

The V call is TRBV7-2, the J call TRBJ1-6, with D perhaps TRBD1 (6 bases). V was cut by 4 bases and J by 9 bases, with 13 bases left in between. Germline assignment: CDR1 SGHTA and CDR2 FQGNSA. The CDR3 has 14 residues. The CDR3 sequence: CASSSQGISSPLHF. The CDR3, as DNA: TGTGCCAGCAGCTCACAGGGCATAAGTTCACCCCTCCACTTT. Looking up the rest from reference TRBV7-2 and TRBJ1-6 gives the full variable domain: GAGVSQSPSNKVTEKGKDVELRCDPISGHTALYWYRQSLGQGLEFLIYFQGNSAPDKSGLPSDRFSAERTGGSVSTLTIQRTQQEDSAVYLCASSSQGISSPLHFGNGTRLTVT.

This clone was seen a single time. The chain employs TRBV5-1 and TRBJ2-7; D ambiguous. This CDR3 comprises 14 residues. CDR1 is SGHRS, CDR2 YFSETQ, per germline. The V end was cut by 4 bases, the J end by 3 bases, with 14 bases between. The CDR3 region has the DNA TGCGCCAGCAGCCCAGACACGACGGGCTACGAGCAGTACTTC. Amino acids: CASSPDTTGYEQYF.

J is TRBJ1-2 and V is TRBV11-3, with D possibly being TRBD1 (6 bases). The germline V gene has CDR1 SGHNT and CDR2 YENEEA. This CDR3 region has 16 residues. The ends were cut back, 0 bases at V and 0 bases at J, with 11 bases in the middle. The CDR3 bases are TGTGCCAGCAGCTTAGAGGGGGGCAGATCTAACTATGGCTACACCTTC. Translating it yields CASSLEGGRSNYGYTF.

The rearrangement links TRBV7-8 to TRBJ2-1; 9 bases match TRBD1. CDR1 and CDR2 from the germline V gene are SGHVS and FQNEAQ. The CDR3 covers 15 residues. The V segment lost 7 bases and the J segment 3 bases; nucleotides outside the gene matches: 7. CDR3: CASMDGTGNYNEQFF. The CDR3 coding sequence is TGTGCCAGCATGGACGGGACAGGGAACTACAATGAGCAGTTCTTC.

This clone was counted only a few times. CDR3 residues: CASSYSAGWNQPQHF. Written as DNA, the CDR3 is TGTGCCAGCAGTTACTCGGCAGGGTGGAATCAGCCCCAGCATTTT. V gene TRBV6-5 combines with J gene TRBJ1-5, with D possibly matching TRBD1 (5 bases). The CDR3 runs 15 residues. Germline lookup yields CDR1 MNHEY and CDR2 SVGAGI. Trimming removed 0 bases from V and 4 bases from J, with 10 bases in between.

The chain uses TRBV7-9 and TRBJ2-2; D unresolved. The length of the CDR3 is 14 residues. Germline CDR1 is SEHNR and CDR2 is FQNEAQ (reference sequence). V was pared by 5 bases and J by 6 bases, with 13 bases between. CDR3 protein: CASSPTLSPGELFF. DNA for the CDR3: TGTGCCAGCAGCCCAACACTGTCCCCCGGGGAGCTGTTTTTT.

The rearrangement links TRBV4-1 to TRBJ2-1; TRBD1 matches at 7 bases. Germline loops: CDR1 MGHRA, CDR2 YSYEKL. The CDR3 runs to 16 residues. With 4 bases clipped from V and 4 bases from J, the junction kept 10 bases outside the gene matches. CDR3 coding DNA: TGCGCCAGCAGCCCACATAGGGGGCCCAGGTACAATGAGCAGTTCTTC. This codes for CASSPHRGPRYNEQFF.

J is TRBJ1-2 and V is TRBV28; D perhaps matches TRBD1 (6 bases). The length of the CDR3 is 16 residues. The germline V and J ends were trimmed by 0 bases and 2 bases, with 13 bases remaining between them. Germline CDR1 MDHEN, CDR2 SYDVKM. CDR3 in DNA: TGTGCCAGCAGTTTATGGCCCGCAACAGGGAACTATGGCTACACCTTC. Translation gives CASSLWPATGNYGYTF.

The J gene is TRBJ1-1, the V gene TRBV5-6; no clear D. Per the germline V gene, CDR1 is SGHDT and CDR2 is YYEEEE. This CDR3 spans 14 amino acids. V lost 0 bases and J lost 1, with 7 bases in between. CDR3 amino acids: CASSLGVWNTEAFF. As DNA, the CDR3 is TGTGCCAGCAGCTTGGGTGTATGGAACACTGAAGCTTTCTTT.

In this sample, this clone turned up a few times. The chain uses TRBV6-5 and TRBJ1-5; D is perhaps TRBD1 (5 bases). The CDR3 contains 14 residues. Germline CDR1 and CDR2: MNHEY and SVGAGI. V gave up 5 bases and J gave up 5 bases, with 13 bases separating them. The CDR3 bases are TGTGCCAGCAGTCCCCGTTGGGGGGATCAGCCCCAGCATTTT. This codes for CASSPRWGDQPQHF.

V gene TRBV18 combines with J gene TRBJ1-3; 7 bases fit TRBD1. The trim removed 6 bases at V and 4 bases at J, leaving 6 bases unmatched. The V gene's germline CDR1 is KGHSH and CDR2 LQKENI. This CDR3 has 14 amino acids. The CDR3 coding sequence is TGTGCCAGCTCCGAGGACAGGAAGGGAAACACCATATATTTT. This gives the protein CASSEDRKGNTIYF. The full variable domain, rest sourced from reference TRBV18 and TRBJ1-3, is NAGVMQNPRHLVRRRGQEARLRCSPMKGHSHVYWYRQLPEEGLKFMVYLQKENIIDESGMPKERFSAEFPKEGPSILRIQQVVRGDSAAYFCASSEDRKGNTIYFGEGSWLTVV.

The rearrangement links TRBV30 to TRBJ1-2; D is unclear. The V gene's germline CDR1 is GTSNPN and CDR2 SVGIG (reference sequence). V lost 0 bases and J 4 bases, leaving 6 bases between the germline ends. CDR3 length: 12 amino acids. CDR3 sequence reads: CAWSVLSYGYTF. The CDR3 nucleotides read TGTGCCTGGAGTGTACTCAGCTATGGCTACACCTTC.

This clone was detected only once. The CDR3 loop reads CASTSTRGGGYTF. The CDR3 bases are TGTGCCAGCACCTCAACCAGGGGAGGTGGCTACACCTTC. The chain recombines TRBV11-2 with TRBJ1-2; weak D call: TRBD1 (6 bases). Trimming cost V 7 bases and J 7 bases, with 16 bases left between them. The CDR3 is 13 amino acids. CDR1 is SGHAT and CDR2 is FQNNGV in the germline V gene.

CDR3 residues: CASSLGPIYGYTF. The CDR3 DNA reads as TGTGCCAGCAGCTTGGGACCGATTTATGGCTACACCTTC. The chain uses TRBV5-6 and TRBJ1-2, with D hard to call. This CDR3 region has 13 residues. V was clipped by 0 bases and J by 5 bases, with 8 bases between them. The germline CDR1 and CDR2 sequences are SGHDT and YYEEEE.

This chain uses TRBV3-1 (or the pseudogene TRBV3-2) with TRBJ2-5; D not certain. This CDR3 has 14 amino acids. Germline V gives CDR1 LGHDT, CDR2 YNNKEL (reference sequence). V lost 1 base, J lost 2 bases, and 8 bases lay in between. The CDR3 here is CASSQARAQETQYF. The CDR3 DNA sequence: TGTGCCAGCAGCCAAGCCCGAGCACAAGAGACCCAGTACTTC.